The clone carrying this T cell receptor (beta chain) was seen a single time. These data belong to a study of blood T cell repertoires in COVID-19. Looking at the study overall: Both acute and convalescent COVID-19 samples were obtained from the United States, Italy and Spain. The cDNA or gDNA used as material had been derived from T cells, B-cell-depleted T cells, or PBMCs.

The V gene end was trimmed by 5 bases and the J gene end by 7 bases; junction bases not matched to a gene: 11. CDR1 MNHEY and CDR2 SVGEGT come from the germline V gene. The length of the CDR3 is 15 residues. In the study's own analysis: The assay estimated nucleated cells by amplifying reference gene primers. Repertoires were generated with immunoSEQ multiplex PCR, while TCRdb's copy carries only in-frame clones and drops some. V, J and clone size are taken as reported in that table, and D and trimming were inferred from the DNA itself. The sample holds over 45,000 clones, approximately 87% seen once.

This receptor was identified in a human donor in a cohort sampled during active COVID-19. The V and J genes are TRBV6-2 or TRBV6-3 and TRBJ1-2, with 9 bases matching TRBD1. Sequenced sample: peripheral blood. The CDR3 is CASSAPPGTGFGYTF. The CDR3 nucleotides are TGTGCCAGCAGTGCCCCTCCCGGGACAGGGTTTGGCTACACCTTC.